These T cell receptor beta chains were read from a single sample in a study of radiation and T cells in renal cell carcinoma. TCRdb keeps only in-frame clones here, not all; method: immunoSEQ multiplex PCR. This table has around 130,000 clones, more than 75% appearing once. This sample comprised blood, obtained from a patient whose treatment included radiotherapy and nephrectomy. The receptors stem from an older woman with renal cell carcinoma. The CDR3 runs from the conserved cysteine through the conserved F or W.

v_call cdr3_aa
TRBV6-5 CASSHPYNEQFF
TRBV27 CASSLSWGQGSRGYTF
TRBV2 CASSNQGQANYGYTF
TRBV27 CASSFARTGTHGYTF
TRBV19 CASSNNYGYTF
TRBV5-1 CASSFGSGNTIYF
TRBV4-3 CASSQDLGTGANEKLFF
TRBV5-1 CASSPNGGNEKLFF
TRBV6-6 CASIPPGLSYNEQFF
TRBV27 CASSSETTGLGEYF
TRBV5-1 CASSFRGNTEAFF
TRBV5-4 CALKRGSENTGELFF
TRBV5-1 CASSFQGADYGYTF
TRBV5-5 CASSIGTGVFTF
TRBV7-8 CASSPGMDEKLFF
TRBV10-3 CAISNSGGSDTQYF
TRBV6-5 CASSYSGGGANVLTF
TRBV7-2 CASSARGGGDEQYF